This T cell receptor (beta chain) was profiled in a study of response to subunit inactivated influenza vaccine. General study points: Authors suggested seasonal influenza vaccinations each recruit few new T cells.

TCRdb re-derived calls from the RT-PCR reads in MiXCR, one entry per CDR3 protein. Of roughly 520,000 distinct CDR3 sequences in the sample, over 25% were seen once. This clonotype was seen only a few times. Its antigen is not known. The trim removed 4 bases at V and 0 bases at J, leaving 9 bases unmatched. The V gene's germline CDR1 is SGHRS and CDR2 YFSETQ. This CDR3 is built from 18 residues. The sequenced sample was CD4+ T cells sorted from PBMCs, obtained approximately 5 days after vaccination. The clonotype comes from a man between 50 and 59 years old who received an inactivated influenza vaccine. The genes are TRBV5-1 and TRBJ2-3; 12 bases fit TRBD2. CDR3 protein: CASSILAGGVLSTDTQYF. The CDR3 DNA reads as TGCGCCAGCAGCATCCTAGCGGGGGGGGTCCTTAGCACAGATACGCAGTATTTT.